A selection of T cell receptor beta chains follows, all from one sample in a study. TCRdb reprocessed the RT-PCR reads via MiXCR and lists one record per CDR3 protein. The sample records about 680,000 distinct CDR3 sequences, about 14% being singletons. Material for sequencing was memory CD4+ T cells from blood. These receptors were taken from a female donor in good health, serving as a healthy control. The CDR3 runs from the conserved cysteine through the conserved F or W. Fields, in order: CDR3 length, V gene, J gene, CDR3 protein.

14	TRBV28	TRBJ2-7	CASSPRLRVYEQYF
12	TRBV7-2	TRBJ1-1	CASTSGGAEAFF
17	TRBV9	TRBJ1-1	CASSFPTGGEILSEAFF
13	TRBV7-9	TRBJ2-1	CALLPDSYNEQFF
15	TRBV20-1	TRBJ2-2	CSVPDRIKNTGELFF
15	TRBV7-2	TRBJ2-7	CASSLSIVGRGEQYF
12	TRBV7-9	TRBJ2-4	CASSLWENIQYF
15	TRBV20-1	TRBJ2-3	CSASRPLASTDTQYF
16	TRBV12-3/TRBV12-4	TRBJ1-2	CASSSTDRPSNYGYTF
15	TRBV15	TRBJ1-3	CATSRDQGAGNTIYF
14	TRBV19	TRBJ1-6	CASSSGQIGSPLHF
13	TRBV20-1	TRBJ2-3	CSARGRSTDTQYF
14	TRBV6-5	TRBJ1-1	CASRPDVSWTEAFF
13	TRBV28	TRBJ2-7	CASTLSGFYEQYF
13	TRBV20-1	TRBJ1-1	CSPVRRGNTEAFF
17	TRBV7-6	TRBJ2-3	CASSLVPLGGGTDTQYF
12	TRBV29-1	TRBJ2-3	CSVVGIPDTQYF
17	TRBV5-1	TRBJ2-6	CASSWDRESSGANVLTF
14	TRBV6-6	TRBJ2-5	CASSYGGSRETQYF
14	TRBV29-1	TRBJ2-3	CSVGSLAKRDTQYF
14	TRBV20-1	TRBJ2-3	CSASKNPSTDTQYF
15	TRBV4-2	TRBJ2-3	CASSQLASGTDTQYF
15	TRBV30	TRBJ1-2	CAWSTMQGESSGYTF
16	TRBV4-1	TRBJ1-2	CASSHAGKGRKYGYTF
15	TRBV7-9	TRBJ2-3	CASSLNLAPGDTQYF
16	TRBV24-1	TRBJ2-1	CATSRDGGGTYNEQFF
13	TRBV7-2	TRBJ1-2	CASSLDVTGGYTF
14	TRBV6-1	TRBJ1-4	CASNLRQANEKLFF
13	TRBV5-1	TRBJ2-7	CASSHGQTYEQYF
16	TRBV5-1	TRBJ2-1	CASSGTPGTSGNEQFF
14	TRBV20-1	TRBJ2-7	CSAPRDPVIYEQYF
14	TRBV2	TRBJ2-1	CASGTSGGYNEQFF
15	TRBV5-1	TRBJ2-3	CASSFYSGSGDTQYF
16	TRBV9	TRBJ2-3	CASSPPYGGSTDTQYF
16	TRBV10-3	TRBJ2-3	CAISEGDRGSTDTQYF
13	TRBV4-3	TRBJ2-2	CASSRHRAGELFF
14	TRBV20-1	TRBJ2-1	CSAGASGKDNEQFF
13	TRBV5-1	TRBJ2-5	CASRQGDQETQYF
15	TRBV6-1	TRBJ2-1	CASTVLAGGDNEQFF
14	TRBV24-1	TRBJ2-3	CATSDYGQKDTQYF
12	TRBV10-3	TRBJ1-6	CAMGQGGSPLHF
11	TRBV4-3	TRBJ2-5	CASSPRGTQYF
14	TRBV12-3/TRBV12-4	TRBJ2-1	CASRPGTAYNEQFF
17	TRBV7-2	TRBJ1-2	CASSLRAGQGAIYGYTF
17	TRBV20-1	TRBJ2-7	CSATPGQGFPRGDEQYF
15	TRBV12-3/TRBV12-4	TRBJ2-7	CASSLRSGPAYEQYF
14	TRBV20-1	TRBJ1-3	CSAPDPQSGNTIYF
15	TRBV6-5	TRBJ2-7	CASSYSGQGGYEQYF
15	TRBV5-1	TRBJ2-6	CASSLGISGANVLTF
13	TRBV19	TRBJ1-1	CASTRQGRTAAFF
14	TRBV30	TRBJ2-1	CAWSVLQSPTAQFF
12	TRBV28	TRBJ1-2	CASSETSYGYTF
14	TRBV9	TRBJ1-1	CASSATGNSAEAFF
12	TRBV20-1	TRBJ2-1	CSAAGQGRAQFF
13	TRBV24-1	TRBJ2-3	CATSDSGTDTQYF
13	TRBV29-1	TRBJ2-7	CSVEGGGVGEQYF
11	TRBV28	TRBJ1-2	CASSVTHGYTF
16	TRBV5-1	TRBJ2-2	CASSFRRGGESGELFF
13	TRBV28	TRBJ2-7	CASSFSGMYEQYF
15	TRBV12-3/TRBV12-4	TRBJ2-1	CASSFPTGSYNEQFF